The clone carrying this TCR beta chain was counted ten times or more. Antigen specificity is unknown. The data belong to a study of T cell clonality in common variable immunodeficiency. Data came from immunoSEQ multiplex PCR; TCRdb stores just in-frame clones and leaves some out. This sample carries about 43,000 clones, none of them present only once. Study findings and constraints: Reportedly, TCR beta sequences from common variable immunodeficiency showed fewer deletions and N-nucleotide insertions. Shared TCRbeta clones were fewer between CVID subjects than controls.

The receptor's source is a person aged 18 to 75 in good health. Source material: peripheral blood mononuclear cells.

CDR3 sequence reads: CSANQLLGSDRYEQYF. The part of the CDR3 DNA that was read is TGCAGTGCTAATCAACTCCTCGGTAGCGACCGATACGAG. This chain connects TRBV20-1 to TRBJ2-7, with D possibly matching TRBD2 (5 bases). The CDR3 end lies 3 residues beyond the end of the read and is filled in from the germline J gene. The V and J ends lost 4 bases and 4 bases respectively, with 23 bases between them. CDR1 DFQATT and CDR2 SNEGSKA come from the germline V gene (reference sequence). This CDR3 has 16 amino acids.